What follows describes a single T cell receptor beta chain. Its antigen is as yet unknown. Only CD45RO-negative cells positively selected for CCR7 counted as naive CD8 cells, so terminally differentiated effector memory CD45RA+ cells were excluded. Germline lookup yields CDR1 SGHVS and CDR2 FNYEAQ. The CDR3 spans 14 residues. Between the trimmed V and J ends, which lost 4 bases and 5 bases, there was a span of 12 bases. The data are from a study of shared clonotypes between healthy human individuals. The assay was immunoSEQ multiplex PCR, and TCRdb's table has in-frame clones only and misses some. The sample records over 2,000,000 clones, roughly 93% being singletons. Notes on the study in general: Across a handful of donors, naive CD4 shared roughly 5%, naive CD8 more than 3%, memory CD4 2.3%, memory CD8 roughly 0.37%. Expectations were that clonotype sharing among donors would be affected by sequencing depth. Naive subsets generally exceeded memory subsets in estimated richness.

Sequenced sample: naive CD8+ T cells from PBMCs. The rearrangement links TRBV7-6 to TRBJ2-1, with TRBD2 as a possible D gene (6 bases). The sequence was collected from a man aged 18 to 30 in good health. Some clones in this sample may be carry-over from other donors' samples. CDR3 DNA: TGTGCCAGCAGCTATATGCGGGAACACAATGAGCAGTTCTTC. Translating gives CASSYMREHNEQFF.